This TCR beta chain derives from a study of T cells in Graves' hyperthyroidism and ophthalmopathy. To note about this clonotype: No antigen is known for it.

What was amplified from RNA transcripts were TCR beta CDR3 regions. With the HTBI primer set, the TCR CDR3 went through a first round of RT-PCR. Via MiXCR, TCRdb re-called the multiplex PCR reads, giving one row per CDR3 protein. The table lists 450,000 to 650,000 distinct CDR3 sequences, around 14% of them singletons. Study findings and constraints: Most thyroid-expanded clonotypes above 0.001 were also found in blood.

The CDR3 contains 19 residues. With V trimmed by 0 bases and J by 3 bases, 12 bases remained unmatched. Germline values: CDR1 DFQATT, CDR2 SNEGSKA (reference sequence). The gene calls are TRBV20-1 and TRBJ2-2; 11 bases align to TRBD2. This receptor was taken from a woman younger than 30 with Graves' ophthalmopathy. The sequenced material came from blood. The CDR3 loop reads CSARDLGLAGGSDTGELFF. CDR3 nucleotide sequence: TGCAGTGCTAGAGATCTGGGGCTAGCGGGAGGATCGGACACCGGGGAGCTGTTTTTT.